The 24 T cell receptor beta chains below all came from one sample that was sequenced in a study of PD-1 blockade in classical Hodgkin lymphoma. Only in-frame clones appear in the TCRdb table, and some are missing; sequencing was by immunoSEQ multiplex PCR. The profile shows approximately 100,000 clones, roughly 90% of them singletons. Relapse after autologous stem cell transplantation occurred in every patient, and brentuximab vedotin exposure varied. Source: peripheral blood mononuclear cells (PBMCs), taken before the second cycle of nivolumab. These receptors all come from a human donor with classical Hodgkin lymphoma.

This chain connects TRBV5-1 to TRBJ2-7; possibly TRBD2 for D (7 bases). The CDR3 consists of 18 residues. Trimming cost V 0 bases and J 3 bases, with 22 bases left between them. In germline, CDR1 is SGHRS, CDR2 YFSETQ. The CDR3 region is CASSLADGGRVPLYEQYF. Written as DNA, the CDR3 is TGCGCCAGCAGCTTGGCCGACGGGGGGCGCGTTCCCCTCTACGAGCAGTACTTC.

This clone qualifies as medium-sized. The CDR3 DNA reads TGTGCCAGCAGCGAGGGGGGGGTGCGTACGCAGTATTTT. It translates to CASSEGGVRTQYF. The V and J genes are TRBV5-8 and TRBJ2-3, with D perhaps matching TRBD2 (7 bases). The CDR3 consists of 13 residues. V shed 4 bases and J shed 8 bases, with 14 bases lying between them. CDR1 is SGHTS, CDR2 YDEGEE, per germline.

The V and J genes are TRBV29-1 and TRBJ2-4, with 12 bases lining up with TRBD2. V was clipped by 1 base and J by 9 bases; unmatched bases: 4. The germline V gene encodes CDR1 SQVTM and CDR2 ANQGSEA. This CDR3 spans 14 amino acids. The DNA for the CDR3 is TGCAGCGTTGAAGCCTCTAGCGGGGGGGGCATTCAGTACTTC. This translates into CSVEASSGGGIQYF.

The gene calls are TRBV9 and TRBJ2-3; 13 bases are shared with TRBD2. Germline V gene sequence: CDR1 SGDLS, CDR2 YYNGEE. This CDR3 is built from 17 residues. V gave up 0 bases and J gave up 3 bases; unmatched junction bases: 4. The CDR3 is CASSVEWGLAGTDTQYF. CDR3 coding DNA: TGTGCCAGCAGCGTAGAATGGGGACTAGCGGGGACAGATACGCAGTATTTT.

CDR3 loop: CASSTSGGSDEQYF. The CDR3 DNA reads as TGTGCCAGTAGTACCAGCGGGGGATCCGACGAGCAGTACTTC. The chain links TRBV19 to TRBJ2-7; 8 bases align to TRBD2. CDR1 is LNHDA, CDR2 SQIVND, per germline (reference sequence). Losses at the gene ends were 4 bases for V and 5 bases for J; bases not matched to a gene: 7. The CDR3 length is 14 residues.

This chain links TRBV29-1 with TRBJ1-4; tentative D call: TRBD1 (5 bases). From germline, CDR1 is SQVTM and CDR2 ANQGSEA. Trimming removed 7 bases from V and 4 bases from J, with 7 bases in between. The CDR3 spans 11 residues. The CDR3 region has the DNA TGCAGCGCGGGGGTTAATGAAAAACTGTTTTTT. Translation: CSAGVNEKLFF.

This chain links TRBV20-1 with TRBJ1-2; D ambiguous. Germline V lookup: CDR1 DFQATT, CDR2 SNEGSKA (reference sequence). V was clipped by 4 bases and J by 8 bases, with 11 bases between them. The CDR3 totals 11 residues. In DNA, the CDR3 is TGCAGTGCTACAGATAGAGTGGGCTACACCTTC. Protein: CSATDRVGYTF.

The rearrangement links TRBV4-3 to TRBJ1-2; D is undetermined. The V and J ends lost 2 bases and 6 bases respectively, with 4 bases between them. Germline values: CDR1 LGHNA, CDR2 YSLEER. The CDR3 length is 11 residues. CDR3 DNA: TGCGCCAGCAGCCAATCGGATGGCTACACCTTC. Amino acids: CASSQSDGYTF.

This chain joins TRBV25-1 and TRBJ1-2, with no clear D. Trimming pared 10 bases from V and 0 bases from J, leaving 12 bases between. The CDR3 totals 13 residues. Per germline, CDR1 MGHDK and CDR2 SYGVNS. The CDR3: CATWGPPNYGYTF. The CDR3 DNA reads TGTGCCACTTGGGGTCCTCCTAACTATGGCTACACCTTC.

This chain links TRBV27 with TRBJ2-7, with D possibly TRBD2 on 6 matching bases. This CDR3 spans 21 amino acids. With 4 bases removed from V and 4 bases from J, the gap between germline ends came to 35 bases. Per the germline V gene, CDR1 is MNHEY and CDR2 is SMNVEV (reference sequence). CDR3 in amino acids: CASSCRQVRSGREPDLYEQYF. The CDR3 bases are TGTGCCAGCAGTTGCCGACAAGTTCGGTCCGGACGGGAGCCAGACCTTTACGAGCAGTACTTC.

This sequence joins TRBV7-9 and TRBJ2-3, with 13 bases fitting TRBD2. Germline V gives CDR1 SEHNR, CDR2 FQNEAQ (reference sequence). This CDR3 is built from 18 residues. V shed 5 bases, J shed 0 bases, and the junction held 8 bases outside the gene matches. CDR3 DNA: TGTGCCAGCAGCCCCGGACTAGCGGGGGTGGGAAGCACAGATACGCAGTATTTT. This gives the protein CASSPGLAGVGSTDTQYF.

This chain's CDR3 is CASSQVQAPYEQYF. The CDR3, as DNA: TGTGCCAGCAGCCAAGTGCAGGCCCCCTACGAGCAGTACTTC. The V and J genes are TRBV4-2 and TRBJ2-7; D remains ambiguous. Trimming pared 1 base from V and 2 bases from J, leaving 9 bases between. The CDR3 loop spans 14 amino acids. CDR1 and CDR2 from the germline V gene are LGHNA and YNFKEQ.

The chain has TRBV30 and TRBJ2-3; D is unresolved. CDR1 and CDR2 (germline): GTSNPN, SVGIG (reference sequence). The CDR3 is 12 amino acids. V lost 1 base and J lost 4, with 6 bases in between. The CDR3 spells CAWSGGADTQYF. In nucleotides, the CDR3 is TGTGCCTGGAGTGGTGGGGCAGATACGCAGTATTTT.

This clone was detected only a few times. The genes are TRBV7-8 and TRBJ2-7; D remains ambiguous. Germline V lookup: CDR1 SGHVS, CDR2 FQNEAQ. V lost 1 base and J lost 3, with 13 bases in between. The CDR3 contains 15 residues. In nucleotides, the CDR3 is TGTGCCAGCAGCTTAGGGACGGACCTTAACTACGAGCAGTACTTC. Protein product: CASSLGTDLNYEQYF.

The chain combines TRBV12-5 with TRBJ1-1; unclear D gene. V dropped 0 bases and J dropped 4 bases, with 9 bases sitting between them. CDR3 size: 14 residues. The V gene's germline CDR1 is LGHNT and CDR2 FRNRAP. The CDR3 loop is CASGLVGTPTEAFF. CDR3 in DNA: TGTGCTAGTGGTTTGGTAGGCACCCCCACTGAAGCTTTCTTT.

The rearrangement uses TRBV18 and TRBJ1-1; the match to TRBD1 covers 12 bases. Germline values: CDR1 KGHSH, CDR2 LQKENI. The junction had 5 bases not matched to a gene; V was cut back by 6 bases and J by 0 bases. The CDR3 spans 16 residues. DNA of the CDR3: TGTGCCAGCTCTCCCGGGACAGGGGGCCTGAACACTGAAGCTTTCTTT. Its translation: CASSPGTGGLNTEAFF.

Turning to this clone: Other nucleotide sequences from this sample produce the same CDR3. V is TRBV7-2 and J is TRBJ2-5, with D hard to call. V lost 2 bases and J lost 2, with 6 bases in between. Germline V lookup: CDR1 SGHTA, CDR2 FQGNSA. This CDR3 has 13 residues. The DNA of the CDR3 is TGTGCCAGCAGCTTATCGTTACAAGAGACCCAGTACTTC. This encodes CASSLSLQETQYF.

The rearrangement uses TRBV7-9 and TRBJ2-3; 10 bases map to TRBD2. The trim removed 4 bases at V and 1 base at J, leaving 5 bases unmatched. This CDR3 is built from 16 residues. Looked up from germline, CDR1 is SEHNR and CDR2 is FQNEAQ (reference sequence). CDR3 bases: TGTGCCAGCAGCTCCTCCGGGACTAGCGGCACAGATACGCAGTATTTT. Translated: CASSSSGTSGTDTQYF.

The chain joins TRBV11-2 to TRBJ1-1; TRBD1 matches 9 bases. Trimming took 5 bases from V and 1 from J; bases not matched to a gene: 5. The V gene's germline CDR1 is SGHAT and CDR2 FQNNGV. CDR3 length: 15 amino acids. The CDR3 nucleotides are TGTGCCAGCAGCAAAATACAGGGGGCGAACACTGAAGCTTTCTTT. Its translation: CASSKIQGANTEAFF. The full variable domain, in which reference TRBV11-2 and TRBJ1-1 provide the parts outside the CDR3, is EAGVAQSPRYKIIEKRQSVAFWCNPISGHATLYWYQQILGQGPKLLIQFQNNGVVDDSQLPKDRFSAERLKGVDSTLKIQPAKLEDSAVYLCASSKIQGANTEAFFGQGTRLTVV.

V and J are TRBV21-1 and TRBJ2-7; TRBD2 is the table's D call, not checked against the DNA. TRBV21-1 counts as a pseudogene. This CDR3 region has 13 residues. The CDR3 sequence is CASSDTEGYEQYF. DNA for the CDR3: TGTGCCAGCAGCGACACGGAGGGGTACGAGCAGTACTTC.

This chain joins TRBV11-2 and TRBJ2-7, with 8 bases lining up with TRBD1. Germline trimming cut 1 base from V and 3 bases from J; bases unmatched to any gene: 8. Per the germline V gene, CDR1 is SGHAT and CDR2 is FQNNGV. This CDR3 is 16 amino acids long. CDR3 DNA sequence: TGTGCCAGCAGCTTAGCGCTGCCAGGGGGCAGCTACGAGCAGTACTTC. This translates into CASSLALPGGSYEQYF. Looking up the rest from reference TRBV11-2 and TRBJ2-7 gives the full variable domain: EAGVAQSPRYKIIEKRQSVAFWCNPISGHATLYWYQQILGQGPKLLIQFQNNGVVDDSQLPKDRFSAERLKGVDSTLKIQPAKLEDSAVYLCASSLALPGGSYEQYFGPGTRLTVT.

This chain joins TRBV15 and TRBJ2-5; either TRBD1 or TRBD2 may supply D (6 bases each). Trimming stripped 0 bases from V and 1 base from J, with 9 bases between. There are 15 residues in the CDR3. Germline V lookup: CDR1 LNHNV, CDR2 YYDKDF (reference sequence). The CDR3 bases are TGTGCCACCAGCAGAGATCGGGGGCCCCAAGAGACCCAGTACTTC. Translating it yields CATSRDRGPQETQYF.

This chain joins TRBV28 and TRBJ2-3, with TRBD2 identical over 11 bases. CDR3 length: 15 residues. Trimming cost V 2 bases and J 4 bases; bases outside gene matches: 2. Germline V gene sequence: CDR1 MDHEN, CDR2 SYDVKM. The CDR3, as DNA: TGTGCCAGCAGTTTACATAGCGGGGGGGCAGATACGCAGTATTTT. This translates into CASSLHSGGADTQYF.

This chain joins TRBV5-1 and TRBJ1-3, with 7 bases that match TRBD1. The germline V gene encodes CDR1 SGHRS and CDR2 YFSETQ. CDR3 size: 13 residues. The junction had 4 bases not matched to a gene; V was cut back by 8 bases and J by 2 bases. As DNA, the CDR3 is TGCGCCAGACCGACAGGGCCTGGAAACACCATATATTTT. Amino acid sequence: CARPTGPGNTIYF.